Shown below are 5 T cell receptor beta chains from a single sample sequenced in a study of T cells after yellow fever vaccination. TCRdb fed the 5' RACE reads into MiXCR, producing one record per CDR3 protein. The sample has 400,000 to 650,000 distinct CDR3 sequences; about a fifth are singletons. The sequencing here drew on PBMCs, taken about 20 days after the first yellow fever vaccination. The receptors come from a man aged 18-30 years who received the YFV17D yellow fever vaccine.

The chain uses TRBV9 and TRBJ2-1; D unclear. The CDR3 is 17 amino acids. Looked up from germline, CDR1 is SGDLS and CDR2 is YYNGEE. The V end lost 4 bases, the J end lost 2 bases, and 19 bases lay between the germline ends. CDR3 region: CASSTPPAAMAYNEQFF. The CDR3 DNA is TGTGCCAGCAGCACCCCCCCGGCTGCCATGGCCTACAATGAGCAGTTCTTC.

This clonotype was observed a few times. This rearrangement joins TRBV7-9 to TRBJ1-1; D uncertain. V shed 4 bases and J shed 0 bases, with 12 bases lying between them. CDR1 is SEHNR and CDR2 is FQNEAQ in the germline V gene (reference sequence). The CDR3 loop spans 15 amino acids. The DNA of the CDR3 is TGTGCCAGCAGCTCGAGGTCCTTCCTGAACACTGAAGCTTTCTTT. Encoded protein: CASSSRSFLNTEAFF.

This clonotype was seen only a few times. The rearrangement links TRBV7-3 to TRBJ1-5, with D possibly being TRBD1 (5 bases). In germline, CDR1 is SGHTA, CDR2 FQGTGA. Trimming removed 10 bases at V and 5 bases at J, with 15 bases between. The CDR3 spans 13 residues. DNA for the CDR3: TGTGCCACCATCTTCCAGGGTTATCAGCCCCAGCATTTT. It encodes CATIFQGYQPQHF.

The V call is TRBV14, the J call TRBJ2-1; D perhaps matches TRBD2 (7 bases). The CDR3 is 14 amino acids. Trimming stripped 5 bases from V and 4 bases from J, with 12 bases between. Germline V gives CDR1 SGHDN, CDR2 FVKESK. The CDR3 coding sequence is TGTGCCAGCAGCTGGCGGGGGCGATACAATGAGCAGTTCTTC. Amino acid sequence: CASSWRGRYNEQFF.

This clonotype was observed many times. J is TRBJ2-5 and V is TRBV20-1; D is perhaps TRBD1 (6 bases). Trimming pared 0 bases from V and 4 bases from J, leaving 12 bases between. Looked up from germline, CDR1 is DFQATT and CDR2 is SNEGSKA (reference sequence). This CDR3 spans 14 amino acids. CDR3 loop: CSARELTGRETQYF. The CDR3 nucleotides read TGCAGTGCTAGAGAACTAACAGGGAGAGAGACCCAGTACTTC.